What follows are 29 T cell receptor beta chains derived from one specimen sequenced in a study of blood T cell repertoires in COVID-19. Using immunoSEQ multiplex PCR, the repertoire was profiled, and TCRdb retains in-frame clones only, with some absent. The table shows about 160,000 clones, with approximately 86% occurring only once. Material for sequencing was peripheral blood. These receptors were collected from a woman aged 55 to 70 who had recovered from COVID-19.

The table lists this clone with a few counts. This rearrangement joins TRBV4-2 to TRBJ1-2; D is unresolved. Looked up from germline, CDR1 is LGHNA and CDR2 is YNFKEQ. Trimming removed 4 bases at V and 0 bases at J, with 15 bases between. The CDR3 consists of 16 residues. In nucleotides, the CDR3 is TGTGCCAGCAGCCTCGAAATGGGCAGCCCTAACTATGGCTACACCTTC. Translating gives CASSLEMGSPNYGYTF.

The table lists this clone with a few counts. V usage is TRBV7-8 and J usage is TRBJ1-5; the D gene is possibly TRBD1 (6 bases). Germline values: CDR1 SGHVS, CDR2 FQNEAQ. The CDR3 runs to 14 residues. V lost 5 bases and J lost 1, with 9 bases in between. This chain's CDR3 is CASSTGTSNQPQHF. The CDR3 nucleotides read TGTGCCAGCAGCACCGGGACAAGCAATCAGCCCCAGCATTTT.

V usage is TRBV5-1 and J usage is TRBJ2-5; 12 bases are shared with TRBD2. This CDR3 is built from 18 residues. Germline values: CDR1 SGHRS, CDR2 YFSETQ. Trimming cost V 4 bases and J 3 bases; bases outside gene matches: 13. The CDR3 nucleotides read TGCGCCAGCAGCCACTCCCGTTCACTAGCGGGGGGCGAAGAGACCCAGTACTTC. Residues: CASSHSRSLAGGEETQYF.

In its sample, this clone was seen once. The rearrangement uses TRBV9 and TRBJ2-3, with 7 bases aligning to TRBD2. This CDR3 is built from 14 residues. Germline V gene lookup returns CDR1 SGDLS and CDR2 YYNGEE. V was clipped by 4 bases and J by 11 bases; unmatched bases: 13. The CDR3 coding sequence is TGTGCCAGCAGCCCCCAGAGGAGCGGGGAGGGGCAGTATTTT. Translated, it gives CASSPQRSGEGQYF. Using reference TRBV9 and TRBJ2-3 for the parts outside the CDR3, the full variable domain is DSGVTQTPKHLITATGQRVTLRCSPRSGDLSVYWYQQSLDQGLQFLIQYYNGEERAKGNILERFSAQQFPDLHSELNLSSLELGDSALYFCASSPQRSGEGQYFGPGTRLTVL.

V is TRBV5-4 and J is TRBJ2-7, with 8 bases aligning to TRBD2. The length of the CDR3 is 15 residues. Germline V gene sequence: CDR1 SGHNT, CDR2 YYREEE (reference sequence). With V trimmed by 4 bases and J by 3 bases, 9 bases remained unmatched. In DNA form, the CDR3 reads TGTGCCAGCAGCCGTGGCGGTAGCGGGGACTACGAGCAGTACTTC. Its translation: CASSRGGSGDYEQYF.

V and J are TRBV6-5 and TRBJ2-3; D remains ambiguous. Trimming took off 0 bases at V and 3 bases at J, with 10 bases between the two ends. CDR1 MNHEY and CDR2 SVGAGI come from the germline V gene. The CDR3 is made up of 15 amino acids. The CDR3 region is CASSYSNVRTDTQYF. The DNA for the CDR3 is TGTGCCAGCAGTTACTCGAACGTCAGGACAGATACGCAGTATTTT.

The rearrangement links TRBV7-9 to TRBJ2-1, with a weak D call TRBD2 (6 bases). Germline V gene lookup returns CDR1 SEHNR and CDR2 FQNEAQ (reference sequence). The V end was cut by 5 bases, the J end by 7 bases, with 18 bases between. This CDR3 spans 15 amino acids. CDR3 DNA: TGTGCCAGCAGCCAATCCGGCAGGGCGGGGAATGAGCAGTTCTTC. This sequence encodes CASSQSGRAGNEQFF.

The chain recombines TRBV7-8 with TRBJ1-6, with D unclear. V dropped 1 base and J dropped 6 bases, with 4 bases sitting between them. Per germline, CDR1 SGHVS and CDR2 FQNEAQ. The CDR3 length is 13 residues. As DNA, the CDR3 is TGTGCCAGCAGCTTAGATCTTAATTCACCCCTCCACTTT. It specifies CASSLDLNSPLHF.

The chain carries TRBV28 and TRBJ1-2; tentatively, D is TRBD1 (5 bases). V shed 3 bases and J shed 5 bases, with 22 bases lying between them. The CDR3 consists of 17 residues. Germline V gene data show CDR1 as MDHEN and CDR2 as SYDVKM. This chain's CDR3 is CASSFDRAGWGIYGYTF. CDR3 DNA: TGTGCCAGCAGTTTCGACCGCGCGGGATGGGGCATTTATGGCTACACCTTC.

The rearrangement joins TRBV5-1 to TRBJ2-5; TRBD2 matches at 10 bases. CDR1 is SGHRS and CDR2 is YFSETQ in the germline V gene. Trimming at V came to 4 bases and at J to 1 base, leaving 4 bases not matched to a gene. The CDR3 length is 15 residues. DNA for the CDR3: TGCGCCAGCAGCCGAGGACTAGCGGCCCAAGAGACCCAGTACTTC. Translating it yields CASSRGLAAQETQYF. Based on the CDR3 plus reference TRBV5-1 and TRBJ2-5, the full variable domain is KAGVTQTPRYLIKTRGQQVTLSCSPISGHRSVSWYQQTPGQGLQFLFEYFSETQRNKGNFPGRFSGRQFSNSRSEMNVSTLELGDSALYLCASSRGLAAQETQYFGPGTRLLVL.

This clone has more than one count but fewer than ten. The V gene is TRBV7-9, the J gene TRBJ1-2; 7 bases line up with TRBD1. Germline CDR1 SEHNR, CDR2 FQNEAQ (reference sequence). Trimming cost V 7 bases and J 8 bases; bases outside gene matches: 10. There are 13 residues in the CDR3. The CDR3 nucleotides are TGTGCCAGCACCCAAATAGGGGGCGCCGGCTACACCTTC. This gives the protein CASTQIGGAGYTF.

This clone was detected only once. V usage is TRBV10-3 and J usage is TRBJ2-7; 9 nucleotides line up with TRBD2. The CDR3 sequence is 14 residues long. Germline loops: CDR1 ENHRY, CDR2 SYGVKD. J lost 2 bases, V lost 7 bases, and 6 bases had no gene match. In DNA form, the CDR3 reads TGTGCCATCAACCCAAGCGGGGGGACCTACGAGCAGTACTTC. It specifies CAINPSGGTYEQYF.

The chain employs TRBV5-1 and TRBJ2-7; a possible D gene is TRBD2 (5 bases). This CDR3 has 14 amino acids. Germline-derived CDR1 and CDR2 are SGHRS and YFSETQ. Trimming took off 4 bases at V and 2 bases at J, with 13 bases between the two ends. CDR3 in amino acids: CASSPKGVTYEQYF. CDR3 bases: TGCGCCAGCAGCCCGAAGGGAGTGACCTACGAGCAGTACTTC.

The V and J genes are TRBV11-2 and TRBJ2-3; 14 bases map to TRBD2. Germline V gives CDR1 SGHAT, CDR2 FQNNGV. V lost 8 bases, J lost 6 bases, and 4 bases stayed unmatched. The length of the CDR3 is 14 residues. The CDR3 here is CASGTSGGGDTQYF. CDR3 nucleotides: TGTGCCAGCGGGACTAGCGGGGGTGGGGATACGCAGTATTTT.

The V and J genes are TRBV4-2 and TRBJ1-6; maybe TRBD1 (6 bases). Germline values: CDR1 LGHNA, CDR2 YNFKEQ. Trimming pared 0 bases from V and 7 bases from J, leaving 13 bases between. The CDR3 consists of 16 residues. In DNA form, the CDR3 reads TGTGCCAGCAGCCAAGATACACAGGGTGGAAATTCACCCCTCCACTTT. It yields the protein CASSQDTQGGNSPLHF.

The rearrangement joins TRBV5-1 to TRBJ2-3; 7 nucleotides align to TRBD1. The CDR3 has 15 residues. The germline V gene has CDR1 SGHRS and CDR2 YFSETQ. After removal of 0 bases from V and 7 bases from J, the junction contained 8 bases not matched to a gene. In nucleotides, the CDR3 is TGCGCCAGCAGCTTGGCCGAGACAGGGTTATATACGCAGTATTTT. The encoded protein is CASSLAETGLYTQYF.

This chain joins TRBV28 and TRBJ2-5; TRBD1 is a possible D gene (6 bases). The CDR3 is 14 amino acids. In germline, CDR1 is MDHEN, CDR2 SYDVKM. Between the trimmed V and J ends, which lost 3 bases and 4 bases, there was a span of 12 bases. The CDR3 coding sequence is TGTGCCAGCAGTTTCCGACAGGCACGAGAGACCCAGTACTTC. Translating it yields CASSFRQARETQYF.

V usage is TRBV6-5 and J usage is TRBJ2-7, with 10 bases fitting TRBD1. CDR1 is MNHEY, CDR2 SVGAGI, per germline. The CDR3 length is 14 residues. Unmatched junction bases numbered 6, after V lost 10 bases and J lost 0 bases. The CDR3 DNA is TGTGCCATTCGGACAGGGGGGAGCTCCTACGAGCAGTACTTC. Translating it yields CAIRTGGSSYEQYF.

V and J are TRBV24-1 and TRBJ2-7; a weak D match, TRBD2 (5 bases). The ends were cut back, 10 bases at V and 7 bases at J, with 16 bases in the middle. Germline CDR1 and CDR2: KGHDR and SFDVKD. The CDR3 covers 12 residues. CDR3 nucleotides: TGTGCCACAGCACAGCGTTCGGGGGAGCAGTACTTC. Its translation is CATAQRSGEQYF.

The rearrangement joins TRBV7-3 to TRBJ2-2; weak D call: TRBD2 (7 bases). The CDR3 runs to 17 residues. CDR1 and CDR2 from the germline V gene are SGHTA and FQGTGA. V shed 5 bases and J shed 3 bases, with 19 bases lying between them. The chain's CDR3 is CASSTYIGGRDTGELFF. The CDR3 nucleotides read TGTGCCAGCAGCACCTATATCGGGGGGCGCGACACCGGGGAGCTGTTTTTT.

There are a few counts of this clone. The chain carries TRBV14 and TRBJ1-1; TRBD1 might be the D (6 bases). CDR1 SGHDN and CDR2 FVKESK come from the germline V gene. CDR3 length: 16 residues. Trimming took 4 bases from V and 5 from J, leaving 20 bases between them. This CDR3 reads CASSPRGILRETEAFF. The DNA for the CDR3 is TGTGCCAGCAGCCCCAGGGGTATCCTCAGAGAAACTGAAGCTTTCTTT.

V usage is TRBV30 and J usage is TRBJ2-7, with D possibly TRBD2 on 5 matching bases. Trimming shortened V by 0 bases and J by 3 bases, and 18 bases separated the two germline ends. The germline gives CDR1 GTSNPN, CDR2 SVGIG (reference sequence). The CDR3 sequence is 16 residues long. CDR3 in DNA: TGTGCCTGGAGTGTACGGGCGGGCAGCCATCACTACGAGCAGTACTTC. This codes for CAWSVRAGSHHYEQYF.

The chain joins TRBV7-9 to TRBJ2-3, with 9 bases matching TRBD1. Germline CDR1 and CDR2: SEHNR and FQNEAQ (reference sequence). CDR3 length: 15 residues. V trimming: 5 bases; J trimming: 3 bases; junction bases outside the gene matches: 6. The CDR3 DNA follows: TGTGCCAGCAGCCCTGGACAGGGGATTACAGATACGCAGTATTTT. Its translation is CASSPGQGITDTQYF. The full variable domain, rest sourced from reference TRBV7-9 and TRBJ2-3, is DTGVSQNPRHKITKRGQNVTFRCDPISEHNRLYWYRQTLGQGPEFLTYFQNEAQLEKSRLLSDRFSAERPKGSFSTLEIQRTEQGDSAMYLCASSPGQGITDTQYFGPGTRLTVL.

Only a few counts were recorded for this clone. V and J are TRBV28 and TRBJ1-5; tentatively, D is TRBD1 (5 bases). The CDR3 loop spans 13 amino acids. Germline V gene sequence: CDR1 MDHEN, CDR2 SYDVKM. Trimming removed 11 bases from V and 2 bases from J, with 13 bases in between. The CDR3 here is CAAVGGGNQPQHF. DNA for the CDR3: TGTGCCGCCGTGGGGGGAGGCAATCAGCCCCAGCATTTT.

This clone was picked up a small number of times. The chain employs TRBV7-2 and TRBJ1-2, with 7 nucleotides matching TRBD1. Per the germline V gene, CDR1 is SGHTA and CDR2 is FQGNSA. The CDR3 sequence is 13 residues long. Trimming removed 6 bases from V and 4 bases from J; junction bases left unmatched: 5. CDR3 region: CASSTGTVYGYTF. For the CDR3, the DNA is TGTGCCAGCAGTACAGGGACAGTCTATGGCTACACCTTC.

This chain uses TRBV15 with TRBJ1-2; 9 nucleotides agree with TRBD1. The CDR3 loop spans 14 amino acids. CDR1 and CDR2 (germline): LNHNV, YYDKDF (reference sequence). With V trimmed by 4 bases and J by 4 bases, 4 bases remained unmatched. The CDR3 sequence is CATSTDRGGYGYTF. The CDR3 DNA follows: TGTGCCACCAGCACCGACAGGGGGGGCTATGGCTACACCTTC. The full variable domain, rest sourced from reference TRBV15 and TRBJ1-2, is DAMVIQNPRYQVTQFGKPVTLSCSQTLNHNVMYWYQQKSSQAPKLLFHYYDKDFNNEADTPDNFQSRRPNTSFCFLDIRSPGLGDTAMYLCATSTDRGGYGYTFGSGTRLTVV.

The chain is built from TRBV28 and TRBJ2-1; 15 nucleotides align to TRBD2. V lost 3 bases and J lost 10; bases outside the gene matches: 7. CDR3 size: 16 residues. The germline gives CDR1 MDHEN, CDR2 SYDVKM. CDR3 region: CASSFSGTSGGSEQFF. CDR3 in DNA: TGTGCCAGCAGTTTCTCGGGGACTAGCGGGGGGTCCGAGCAGTTCTTC.

The chain carries TRBV4-1 and TRBJ1-4; TRBD1 agrees at 8 bases. The trim removed 4 bases at V and 5 bases at J, leaving 6 bases unmatched. The CDR3 runs to 15 residues. Germline V gives CDR1 MGHRA, CDR2 YSYEKL. The CDR3 coding sequence is TGCGCCAGCAGCCGGAAGACAGGGGACAATGAAAAACTGTTTTTT. This sequence encodes CASSRKTGDNEKLFF.

The chain is built from TRBV2 and TRBJ2-7; D uncertain. V was cut by 2 bases and J by 2 bases, with 10 bases left in between. The germline V gene encodes CDR1 SNHLY and CDR2 FYNNEI. CDR3 size: 14 residues. This CDR3 reads CASSEFEEAYEQYF. The CDR3 coding sequence is TGTGCCAGCAGTGAATTCGAAGAGGCCTACGAGCAGTACTTC.